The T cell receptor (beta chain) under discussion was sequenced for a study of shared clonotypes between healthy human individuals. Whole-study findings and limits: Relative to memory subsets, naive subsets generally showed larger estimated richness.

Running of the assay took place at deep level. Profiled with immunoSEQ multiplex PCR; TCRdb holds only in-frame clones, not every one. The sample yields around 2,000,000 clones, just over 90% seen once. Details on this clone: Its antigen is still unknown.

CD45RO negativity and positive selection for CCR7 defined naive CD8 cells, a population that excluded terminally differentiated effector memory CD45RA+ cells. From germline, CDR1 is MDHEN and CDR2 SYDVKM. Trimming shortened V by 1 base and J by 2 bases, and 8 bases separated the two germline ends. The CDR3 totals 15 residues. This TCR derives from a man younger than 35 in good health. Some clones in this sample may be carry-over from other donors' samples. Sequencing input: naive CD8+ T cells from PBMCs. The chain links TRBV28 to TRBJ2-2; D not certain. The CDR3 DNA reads TGTGCCAGCAGTTTATCGGACGGAAACACCGGGGAGCTGTTTTTT. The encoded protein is CASSLSDGNTGELFF.